In its sample, the clone carrying this T cell receptor (beta chain) was seen many times. No antigen is known for it. The germline gives CDR1 DFQATT, CDR2 SNEGSKA (reference sequence). Trimming stripped 6 bases from V and 4 bases from J, with 8 bases between. This CDR3 has 11 residues. The data stem from a study of T-cell reconstitution after alpha-beta-depleted transplantation in children. General study findings and limits: Several hundred graft clones that had expanded were reportedly the source of alpha-beta T cells about two months after transplant.

During its preparation, the TCRbeta library received unique molecular identifiers. TCRdb called the PCR reads again in MiXCR, with one record for every CDR3 protein. The repertoire has 280,000 or so distinct CDR3 sequences, around 10% of them found once; the top ten carry less than 25%. The TCR was taken from a male patient under 10 years old who had a stem cell transplant for chronic granulomatous disease, so the T cells may come from the graft donor. This specimen was peripheral blood, taken 180 days after TCRalphabeta/CD19-depleted stem cell transplant. This chain connects TRBV20-1 to TRBJ2-3; tentative D call: TRBD2 (5 bases). CDR3 sequence (DNA): TGCAGTGCCGCCGGGGCAGATACGCAGTATTTT. Residues: CSAAGADTQYF.